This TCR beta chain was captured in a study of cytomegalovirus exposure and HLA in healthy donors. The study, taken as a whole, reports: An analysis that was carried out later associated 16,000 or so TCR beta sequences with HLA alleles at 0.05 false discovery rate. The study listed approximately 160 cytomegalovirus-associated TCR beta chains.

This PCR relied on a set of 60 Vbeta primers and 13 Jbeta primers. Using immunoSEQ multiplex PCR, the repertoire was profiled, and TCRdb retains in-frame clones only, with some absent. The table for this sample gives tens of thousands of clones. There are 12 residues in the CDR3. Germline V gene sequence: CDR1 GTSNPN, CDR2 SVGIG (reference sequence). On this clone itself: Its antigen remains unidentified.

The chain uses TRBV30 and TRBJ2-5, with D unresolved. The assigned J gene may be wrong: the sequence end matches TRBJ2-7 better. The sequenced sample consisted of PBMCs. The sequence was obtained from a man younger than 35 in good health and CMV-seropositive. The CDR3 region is CAFTSYSYEQYF. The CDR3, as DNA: TGTGCCTTTACCTCCTACTCCTACGAGCAGTACTTC.